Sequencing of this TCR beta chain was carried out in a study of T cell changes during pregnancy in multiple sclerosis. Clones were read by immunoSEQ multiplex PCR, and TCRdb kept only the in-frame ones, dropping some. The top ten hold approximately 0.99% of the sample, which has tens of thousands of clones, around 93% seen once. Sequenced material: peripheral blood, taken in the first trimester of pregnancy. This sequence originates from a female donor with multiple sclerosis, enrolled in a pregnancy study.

Here the CDR3 reads CASSLGQGPDTQYF. The CDR3 region has the DNA TGTGCCAGCTCATTAGGACAGGGCCCAGATACGCAGTATTTT. The V and J genes are TRBV18 and TRBJ2-3; 8 bases agree with TRBD1. Germline V lookup: CDR1 KGHSH, CDR2 LQKENI. CDR3 size: 14 residues. V was clipped by 5 bases and J by 4 bases; unmatched bases: 5.